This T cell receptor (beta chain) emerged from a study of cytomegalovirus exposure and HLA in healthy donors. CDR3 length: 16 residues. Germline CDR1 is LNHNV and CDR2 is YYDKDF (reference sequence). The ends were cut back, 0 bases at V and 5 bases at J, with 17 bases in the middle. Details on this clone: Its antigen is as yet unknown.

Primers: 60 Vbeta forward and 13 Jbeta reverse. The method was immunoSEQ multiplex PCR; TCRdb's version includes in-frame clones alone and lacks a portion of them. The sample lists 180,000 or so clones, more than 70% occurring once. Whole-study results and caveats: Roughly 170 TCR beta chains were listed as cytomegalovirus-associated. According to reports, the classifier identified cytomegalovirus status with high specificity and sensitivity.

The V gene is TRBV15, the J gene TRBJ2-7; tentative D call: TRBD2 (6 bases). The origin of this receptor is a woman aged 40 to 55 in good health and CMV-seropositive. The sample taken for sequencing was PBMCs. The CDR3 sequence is CATSRDPEGGRNEQYF. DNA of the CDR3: TGTGCCACCAGCAGAGATCCCGAGGGAGGTCGGAACGAGCAGTACTTC.